This T cell receptor (beta chain) was recovered during a study of blood T cell repertoires in COVID-19. Sequencing was performed with immunoSEQ multiplex PCR; in TCRdb, only in-frame clones are kept and a portion is missing. The profile shows around 140,000 clones, 80% to 85% of them singletons. The V and J ends lost 7 bases and 4 bases respectively, with 16 bases between them. The germline gives CDR1 MNHNY, CDR2 SVGAGI (reference sequence). The CDR3 runs to 14 residues. This sequence joins TRBV6-6 and TRBJ1-1, with D maybe TRBD1 (5 bases). This TCR was recovered from a woman aged 55-69 years with acute or convalescent COVID-19. The specimen was peripheral blood. This chain's CDR3 is CASTILRDSTEAFF. CDR3 nucleotides: TGTGCCAGCACTATACTCCGGGACTCCACTGAAGCTTTCTTT.